The 8 T cell receptor beta chains below all came from one sample that was sequenced in a study of shared clonotypes between healthy human individuals. The data were produced by immunoSEQ multiplex PCR, yet TCRdb's version contains in-frame clones alone and is incomplete. This table holds about 2.5 million clones, around 92% found once. Sequenced material: naive CD4+ T cells from PBMCs. Subset in this sample: CD45RA+ positively selected. The receptors originated from a man in his late teens or twenties in good health. Some clones in this sample may be carry-over from other donors' samples.

The chain links TRBV4-1 to TRBJ2-3; a weak D match, TRBD2 (6 bases). V gave up 0 bases and J gave up 5 bases, with 12 bases separating them. CDR3 length: 15 amino acids. Germline V CDR1 and CDR2: MGHRA, YSYEKL. The DNA for the CDR3 is TGCGCCAGCAGCCAAGAGGGGGTGGGGGGAGATACGCAGTATTTT. Translation: CASSQEGVGGDTQYF.

V gene TRBV29-1 combines with J gene TRBJ2-1, with D tentatively TRBD1 (8 bases). The germline CDR1 and CDR2 sequences are SQVTM and ANQGSEA. V was cut by 7 bases and J by 2 bases, with 15 bases left in between. This CDR3 region has 14 residues. The CDR3 sequence is CSAAQGGAYNEQFF. The CDR3 DNA is TGCAGCGCTGCACAGGGGGGGGCCTACAATGAGCAGTTCTTC.

This rearrangement joins TRBV5-5 to TRBJ1-4; D possibly corresponds to TRBD1 (6 bases). CDR3 length: 16 residues. The V gene lost 2 bases and the J gene lost 1 base, with 12 bases spanning the gap. Germline-derived CDR1 and CDR2 are SGHKS and YYEKEE (reference sequence). The CDR3 DNA reads TGTGCCAGCAGCTTAGTGGGGGCCGGAACTAATGAAAAACTGTTTTTT. Protein product: CASSLVGAGTNEKLFF.

The chain employs TRBV5-1 and TRBJ2-1, with 9 bases matching TRBD2. Per the germline V gene, CDR1 is SGHRS and CDR2 is YFSETQ. The CDR3 has 15 residues. The V segment lost 4 bases and the J segment 9 bases; nucleotides outside the gene matches: 11. The CDR3 protein is CASSRVAGGRGEQFF. Here the CDR3 DNA reads TGCGCCAGCAGCAGGGTGGCGGGAGGGAGAGGTGAGCAGTTCTTC.

The chain couples TRBV5-1 to TRBJ2-3; 14 positions agree with TRBD2. Per the germline V gene, CDR1 is SGHRS and CDR2 is YFSETQ. V trimming: 1 base; J trimming: 0 bases; junction bases outside the gene matches: 13. This CDR3 has 21 residues. The CDR3 bases are TGCGCCAGCAGCTTGTCTGGACTAGCGGGAGGAAGCCATTATAGCACAGATACGCAGTATTTT. Translation gives CASSLSGLAGGSHYSTDTQYF.

Comment on this clone: This sample also contains other DNA sequences that code for the same CDR3. V gene TRBV5-1 combines with J gene TRBJ2-3; D remains ambiguous. The CDR3 contains 14 residues. CDR1 and CDR2 from the germline V gene are SGHRS and YFSETQ. V lost 2 bases and J 0 bases, leaving 7 bases between the germline ends. CDR3 amino acids: CASSLGHSTDTQYF. CDR3 bases: TGCGCCAGCAGCTTAGGCCACAGCACAGATACGCAGTATTTT.

The chain has TRBV5-1 and TRBJ2-1; 12 nucleotides line up with TRBD1. V gave up 2 bases and J gave up 10 bases; unmatched junction bases: 19. Germline V CDR1 and CDR2: SGHRS, YFSETQ. The CDR3 is made up of 19 amino acids. The DNA of the CDR3 is TGCGCCAGCAGCTTTTGGGGGACAGGGGGCCAGGTAAGAGGTGACGAGCAGTTCTTC. Protein sequence: CASSFWGTGGQVRGDEQFF. Based on the CDR3 plus reference TRBV5-1 and TRBJ2-1, the full variable domain is KAGVTQTPRYLIKTRGQQVTLSCSPISGHRSVSWYQQTPGQGLQFLFEYFSETQRNKGNFPGRFSGRQFSNSRSEMNVSTLELGDSALYLCASSFWGTGGQVRGDEQFFGPGTRLTVL.

This clone was counted between two and nine times. The rearrangement links TRBV7-9 to TRBJ1-5; D is undetermined. Germline V lookup: CDR1 SEHNR, CDR2 FQNEAQ (reference sequence). Trimming removed 4 bases from V and 5 bases from J, with 6 bases in between. There are 12 residues in the CDR3. The CDR3 here is CASSSSDQPQHF. CDR3 in DNA: TGTGCCAGCAGCTCCTCGGATCAGCCCCAGCATTTT.